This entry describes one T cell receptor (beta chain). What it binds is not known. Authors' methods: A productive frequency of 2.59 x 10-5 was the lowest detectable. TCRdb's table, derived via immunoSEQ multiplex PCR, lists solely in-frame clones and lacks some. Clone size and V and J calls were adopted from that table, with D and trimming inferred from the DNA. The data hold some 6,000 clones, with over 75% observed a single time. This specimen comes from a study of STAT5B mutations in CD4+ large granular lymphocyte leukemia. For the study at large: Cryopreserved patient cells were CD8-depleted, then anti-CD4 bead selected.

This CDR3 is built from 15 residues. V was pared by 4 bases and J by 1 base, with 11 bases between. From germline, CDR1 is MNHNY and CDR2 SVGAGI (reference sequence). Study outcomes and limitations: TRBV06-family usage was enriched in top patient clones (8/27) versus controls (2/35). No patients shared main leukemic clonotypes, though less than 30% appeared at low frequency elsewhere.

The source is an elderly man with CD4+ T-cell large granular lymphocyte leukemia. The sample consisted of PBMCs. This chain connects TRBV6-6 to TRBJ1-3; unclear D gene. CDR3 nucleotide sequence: TGTGCCAGCAGTTCCCTGATGAGTTCTGGAAACACCATATATTTT. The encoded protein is CASSSLMSSGNTIYF.